This entry lists 18 T cell receptor beta chains sequenced from one sample in a study of regulatory T cells in long-lasting Graves disease. Regarding time point: newly diagnosed GD, antithyroid drugs for less than 3 months. Making the TCR library involved RNA that had been extracted from PBMCs. iRepertoire HTBI primers and Arm-PCR of CDR3 regions built TCR beta libraries. Using its own MiXCR run on the multiplex PCR reads, TCRdb lists one record per CDR3 protein. Of around 420,000 distinct CDR3 sequences listed, about 14% are singletons. Sequenced here: peripheral blood mononuclear cells (PBMCs), sampled at new diagnosis, from a patient treated with antithyroid drugs. The receptors were gathered from a female donor with Graves disease.

This clonotype occurred many times. The chain is built from TRBV7-9 and TRBJ2-7; D gene unclear. Trimming pared 5 bases from V and 3 bases from J, leaving 14 bases between. Germline lookup yields CDR1 SEHNR and CDR2 FQNEAQ (reference sequence). The CDR3 is made up of 14 amino acids. The CDR3 reads CASSQPGLRYEQYF. In DNA, the CDR3 is TGTGCCAGCAGCCAACCGGGCCTCCGCTACGAGCAGTACTTC.

The chain is built from TRBV14 and TRBJ1-1, with a tentative D call TRBD1 (6 bases). Germline CDR1 reads SGHDN; CDR2 reads FVKESK. V was clipped by 0 bases and J by 4 bases, with 12 bases between them. The CDR3 extends over 15 amino acids. CDR3 sequence reads: CASSQDGQGFTEAFF. CDR3 coding DNA: TGTGCCAGCAGCCAAGATGGGCAGGGGTTCACTGAAGCTTTCTTT.

This clonotype has at least ten counts. This chain uses TRBV12-3 or TRBV12-4 with TRBJ2-1; the match to TRBD2 covers 8 bases. V shed 10 bases, J shed 7 bases, and the junction held 12 bases outside the gene matches. CDR3 length equals 14 residues. The CDR3 DNA reads as TGTGCCATCACCGTCGGGGGGGTTGAAAATGAGCAGTTCTTC. Its protein is CAITVGGVENEQFF.

The sample holds many counts of this clonotype. The chain couples TRBV7-6 to TRBJ2-3; D uncertain. CDR1 and CDR2 from the germline V gene are SGHVS and FNYEAQ. There are 12 residues in the CDR3. V gave up 6 bases and J gave up 3 bases, with 7 bases separating them. In DNA form, the CDR3 reads TGTGCCAGCAGGGAAATGACAGATACGCAGTATTTT. Translation: CASREMTDTQYF.

This clonotype was found many times. The chain couples TRBV28 to TRBJ2-1; 12 bases align to TRBD2. The length of the CDR3 is 16 residues. V was pared by 4 bases and J by 4 bases, with 5 bases of the junction left unmatched. Germline lookup yields CDR1 MDHEN and CDR2 SYDVKM. As DNA, the CDR3 is TGTGCCAGCAGTTCCCGACTAGCGGGAGCTTACAATGAGCAGTTCTTC. Translated, it gives CASSSRLAGAYNEQFF.

This clonotype was detected only a few times. This could be a read error, since a much larger clone is one nucleotide away. The genes are TRBV6-1 and TRBJ2-5, with D perhaps TRBD2 (6 bases). Germline V gene sequence: CDR1 MNHNS, CDR2 SASEGT. The CDR3 extends over 15 amino acids. The CDR3 DNA is TGTGCCAGCACCTCAGGTGTACTAGCCCAAGGGACCCAGTACTTC. Its translation is CASTSGVLAQGTQYF.

In this sample, this clonotype turned up many times. The chain has TRBV2 and TRBJ2-1; the D gene is possibly TRBD2 (7 bases). V dropped 1 base and J dropped 4 bases, with 14 bases sitting between them. CDR1 and CDR2 (germline): SNHLY, FYNNEI. The CDR3 is made up of 16 amino acids. The CDR3: CASSEEVGGRYNEQFF. The CDR3 nucleotides read TGTGCCAGCAGTGAAGAGGTGGGGGGGCGGTACAATGAGCAGTTCTTC.

The sample holds many counts of this clonotype. The CDR3 spells CASGGGNQPQHF. DNA for the CDR3: TGTGCCAGCGGGGGGGGCAATCAGCCCCAGCATTTT. This sequence joins TRBV2 and TRBJ1-5; a possible D gene is TRBD1 (5 bases). Germline V gene data show CDR1 as SNHLY and CDR2 as FYNNEI. Trimming pared 8 bases from V and 2 bases from J, leaving 7 bases between. There are 12 residues in the CDR3.

This clonotype was picked up many times. The J gene is TRBJ1-6, the V gene TRBV10-3; TRBD1 agrees at 12 bases. The J segment lost 7 bases and the V segment lost 6 bases, leaving 7 bases of the junction unmatched. The CDR3 contains 16 residues. Germline V gene data show CDR1 as ENHRY and CDR2 as SYGVKD. The CDR3: CAIRGGTGGENSPLHF. The CDR3, as DNA: TGTGCCATCAGGGGCGGGACAGGGGGCGAGAATTCACCCCTCCACTTT.

This clonotype was picked up many times. The CDR3 protein is CASSHGRNTEAFF. CDR3 nucleotide sequence: TGCGCCAGCAGCCACGGTAGGAACACTGAAGCTTTCTTT. The chain employs TRBV4-1 and TRBJ1-1, with no clear D. Germline V gene data show CDR1 as MGHRA and CDR2 as YSYEKL. The ends were cut back, 3 bases at V and 1 base at J, with 6 bases in the middle. The CDR3 has 13 residues.

At least ten counts were recorded for this clonotype. The V gene is TRBV29-1, the J gene TRBJ1-1; 12 bases are shared with TRBD1. Germline V CDR1 and CDR2: SQVTM, ANQGSEA. With 5 bases clipped from V and 3 bases from J, the junction kept 7 bases outside the gene matches. CDR3 length: 15 amino acids. CDR3 sequence reads: CSVQRDRGLDTEAFF. CDR3 DNA sequence: TGCAGCGTTCAACGGGACAGGGGGCTTGACACTGAAGCTTTCTTT.

On this clonotype itself: This may arise from a read error, as a much more abundant clone is one base away. The chain combines TRBV3-1 with TRBJ2-7, with D hard to call. The CDR3 spans 12 residues. CDR1 and CDR2 from the germline V gene are LGHDT and YNNKEL (reference sequence). Trimming took off 2 bases at V and 3 bases at J, with 5 bases between the two ends. The chain's CDR3 is CASSQWGYEQYF. In nucleotides, the CDR3 is TGTGCCAGCAGCCAATGGGGCTACGAGCAGTACTTC.

With regard to this clonotype: The CDR3 does not close with the conserved phenylalanine or tryptophan, likely indicating a read error. The rearrangement links TRBV7-9 to TRBJ1-4; D unresolved. Trimming took 5 bases from V and 12 from J, leaving 13 bases between them. CDR3 length: 12 amino acids. The germline V gene has CDR1 SEHNR and CDR2 FQNEAQ (reference sequence). DNA for the CDR3: TGTGCCAGCAGCCCACGGGATCCACAACTGTTTTCT. This encodes CASSPRDPQLFS.

The chain combines TRBV19 with TRBJ1-2; possibly TRBD1 for D (6 bases). The CDR3 spans 13 residues. Germline CDR1 is LNHDA and CDR2 is SQIVND (reference sequence). V dropped 4 bases and J dropped 4 bases, with 10 bases sitting between them. The CDR3 nucleotides read TGTGCCAGTAGTAACGGACAGCCCTATGGCTACACCTTC. This encodes CASSNGQPYGYTF.

At least ten counts were recorded for this clonotype. This chain connects TRBV6-2 or TRBV6-3 to TRBJ1-2, with TRBD1 as a possible D gene (6 bases). The CDR3 sequence is 16 residues long. Germline assignment: CDR1 MNHEY and CDR2 SVGEGT. Trimming took off 2 bases at V and 6 bases at J, with 19 bases between the two ends. The CDR3, as DNA: TGTGCCAGCAGTTACACGGATGGCATCGGACAGAATGGCTACACCTTC. Encoded protein: CASSYTDGIGQNGYTF.

This clonotype showed up many times. The chain couples TRBV27 to TRBJ1-5; no firm D call. The CDR3 has 12 amino acids. The germline V and J ends were trimmed by 5 bases and 6 bases, with 8 bases remaining between them. Germline CDR1 MNHEY, CDR2 SMNVEV (reference sequence). CDR3 sequence reads: CASSPPGQPQHF. Here the CDR3 DNA reads TGTGCCAGCAGTCCACCCGGTCAGCCCCAGCATTTT.

This chain links TRBV27 with TRBJ1-2; weak D call: TRBD1 (6 bases). CDR1 and CDR2 (germline): MNHEY, SMNVEV (reference sequence). The CDR3 totals 15 residues. V lost 3 bases and J 4 bases, leaving 15 bases between the germline ends. CDR3 DNA sequence: TGTGCCAGCAGTTTTAGGACAGACGCCGTCTATGGCTACACCTTC. It encodes CASSFRTDAVYGYTF.

This clonotype was found many times. The CDR3 bases are TGTGCCAGCAGTGATGGACCCGGGGAGCTGTTTTTT. It translates to CASSDGPGELFF. The chain combines TRBV2 with TRBJ2-2; D gene uncertain. This CDR3 is built from 12 residues. Germline V gene sequence: CDR1 SNHLY, CDR2 FYNNEI. Trimming removed 3 bases at V and 6 bases at J, with 5 bases between.